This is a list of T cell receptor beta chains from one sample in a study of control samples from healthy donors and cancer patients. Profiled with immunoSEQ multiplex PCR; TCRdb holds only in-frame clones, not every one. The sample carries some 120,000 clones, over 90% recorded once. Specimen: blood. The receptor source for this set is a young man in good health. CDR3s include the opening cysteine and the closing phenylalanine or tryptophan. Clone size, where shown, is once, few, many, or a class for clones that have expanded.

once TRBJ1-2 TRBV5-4 CASSLGTGRVNGYTF
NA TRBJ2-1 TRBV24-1 CATSDSVGSSIWRRNDEQFF
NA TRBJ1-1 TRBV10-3 CALRAVQSQDEAFF
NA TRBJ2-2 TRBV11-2 CASSFGLAVSTGELFF
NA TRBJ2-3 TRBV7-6 CASSLVRGSPGTDTQYF
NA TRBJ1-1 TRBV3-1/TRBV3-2 CASSQEGRLNTEAFF
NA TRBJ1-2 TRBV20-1 CSAEDYGYTF
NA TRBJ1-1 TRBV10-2 CASSESLFGGVTAEAFF
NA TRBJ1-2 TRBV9 CASSPNPVEGGSEGYTF
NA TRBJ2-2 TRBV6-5 CASSGLAGGTGELFF
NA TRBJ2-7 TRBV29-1 CSFDRAGGNEQYF
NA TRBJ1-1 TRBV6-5 CASSAGMNTEAFF
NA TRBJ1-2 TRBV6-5 CASKVISQNYGYTF
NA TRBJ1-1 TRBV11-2 CASSNTNRPPALLAFF
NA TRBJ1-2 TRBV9 CASSVGTGSYGYTF
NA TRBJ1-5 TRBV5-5 CASSPDRAGQPQHF
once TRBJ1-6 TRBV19 CASSINRQNNSPLHF